This is a list of T cell receptor beta chains from one sample in a study of OX40 agonist ivuxolimab in advanced cancers. Profiling relied on immunoSEQ multiplex PCR, and the TCRdb table lists in-frame clones only, not all of them. The sample has tens of thousands of clones, under 85% seen once; the top ten hold more than 15%. Source: CD4+ or CD8+ T cells sorted from blood, taken in a trial of the OX40 agonist ivuxolimab. The receptors were gathered from an adult with an advanced solid tumor such as melanoma, head and neck, liver or kidney cancer. Both conserved end residues are part of each CDR3. The D gene is left open where the match is weak. Only some rows state a clone size, as once, few, many or a class for expanded clones.

d_gene	v_gene	j_gene	abundance	CDR3nt	CDR3aa
TRBD1	TRBV7-9	TRBJ1-2	.	TGTGCCAGCAGCCCGGAGACAGGGGCATTCCCCCTCTATGGCTACACCTTC	CASSPETGAFPLYGYTF
TRBD2	TRBV9	TRBJ2-3	.	TGTGCCAGCAGCCTATTAGCGGGAGGGTCAGATACGCAGTATTTT	CASSLLAGGSDTQYF
.	TRBV7-9	TRBJ2-1	.	TGTGCCAGTCGAAGCCAGCCCCAAAAAGTATACAATGAGCAGTTCTTC	CASRSQPQKVYNEQFF
.	TRBV28	TRBJ1-1	.	TGTGCCTCCGGGCGGAGAGCTTTCTTT	CASGRRAFF
.	TRBV19	TRBJ1-5	.	TGTGCCAGTTCACACGCCGGGACATCTTCAGTTAATCAGCCCCAGCATTTT	CASSHAGTSSVNQPQHF
.	TRBV10-3	TRBJ1-6	.	TGTGCCATCAGTGAGTCGGGTATCGGTAATTCACCCCTCCACTTT	CAISESGIGNSPLHF
TRBD1	TRBV2	TRBJ1-5	.	TGTGCCAGCAGTGACGGGACAGGGGGGTACAATCAGCCCCAGCATTTT	CASSDGTGGYNQPQHF
TRBD2	TRBV27	TRBJ2-1	.	TGTGCCAGCAGTCTAGCGGGGGAGCAGTTCTTC	CASSLAGEQFF
TRBD1	TRBV29-1	TRBJ1-1	.	TGCAGGGGTGACAGGGGTTTCTTT	CRGDRGFF
TRBD2	TRBV5-6	TRBJ2-7	once	TGTGCCAGCAGCTTGTTGGTAGCGGGGGGTTACGAGCAGTACTTC	CASSLLVAGGYEQYF
.	TRBV27	TRBJ1-5	.	TGTGCCAGCAGTTTATCTACGCCGCCGGGGCCCCAGCATTTT	CASSLSTPPGPQHF
.	TRBV7-9	TRBJ1-1	.	TGTGCCAGCAGCTTACCCCAGGGATCGGGAACTGAAGCTTTCTTT	CASSLPQGSGTEAFF
TRBD2	TRBV7-2	TRBJ2-3	once	TGTGCCAGCAGCGTCGGGACTAGCGGGACCTATACGCAGTATTTT	CASSVGTSGTYTQYF
TRBD1	TRBV4-1	TRBJ2-5	.	TGCGCCAGCGCAAACAGGGGGGAAGAGACCCAGTACTTC	CASANRGEETQYF
.	TRBV5-6	TRBJ1-3	large	TGTGCCAGCAGCCGGACGGAGCATCGAAACACCATATATTTT	CASSRTEHRNTIYF
TRBD1	TRBV27	TRBJ1-5	.	TGTGCCAGCAGACCGGGACAGGGGAATCAGCCCCAGCATTTT	CASRPGQGNQPQHF
.	TRBV19	TRBJ2-1	.	TGTGCCAGTAGTATCGGCCCATGGGTTGAGCAGTTCTTC	CASSIGPWVEQFF
.	TRBV5-1	TRBJ1-4	.	TGCGCCAGCAGCGGGGGGGTTGGAGAAAAACTGTTTTTT	CASSGGVGEKLFF
TRBD1	TRBV9	TRBJ1-1	.	TGTGCCAGCAGCGTTAGGGAGGGGGCAGCGACTGAAGCTTTCTTT	CASSVREGAATEAFF
TRBD2	TRBV9	TRBJ2-7	.	TGTGCCAGCAGCGTAACCCCTAGCGGGACCTACGAGCAGTACTTC	CASSVTPSGTYEQYF
.	TRBV19	TRBJ1-5	.	TGTGCCAGCCTAGGAAGGGTTTATCAGCCCCAGCATTTT	CASLGRVYQPQHF
.	TRBV2	TRBJ2-7	.	TGTGCCAGCAGAGGACAGACGCGGTACTTC	CASRGQTRYF
TRBD1	TRBV9	TRBJ1-2	.	TGTGCCAGCACCCAGGGGGGCGCTTACAACTATGGCTACACCTTC	CASTQGGAYNYGYTF
TRBD2	TRBV6-6	TRBJ2-7	.	TGTGCCAGCAGTTACCCCCCCCCGAGGGAGGGAGACGAGCAGTACTTC	CASSYPPPREGDEQYF
.	TRBV5-1	TRBJ2-1	.	TGCGCCAGCAGCCCGGACAATGAGCAGTTCTTC	CASSPDNEQFF
.	TRBV7-3	TRBJ1-4	.	TGTGCCAGCCCCTTTGTTCACCTTGCAACTAATGAAAAACTGTTTTTT	CASPFVHLATNEKLFF
.	TRBV15	TRBJ1-2	.	TGTGCCACCAGCGACGACGACGACTCGACAGGCAACTATGGCTACACCTTC	CATSDDDDSTGNYGYTF
.	TRBV13	TRBJ2-1	.	TGTGCCAGCAGCTCACGACAGTACAATGAGCAGTTCTTC	CASSSRQYNEQFF
TRBD1	TRBV11-3	TRBJ1-1	.	TGTGCCAGCAGCCCGGGAGGGGGCGTGACGACTGAAGCTTTCTTT	CASSPGGGVTTEAFF
TRBD1	TRBV13	TRBJ2-7	.	TGTGCCAGCAGCGGGAGGGACAGGGGGCACCTCCCGAACGAGCAGTACTTC	CASSGRDRGHLPNEQYF
TRBD2	TRBV6-5	TRBJ2-7	.	TGTGCCAGCAGTTTTCAGGGAGGGGCCTACGAGCAGTACTTC	CASSFQGGAYEQYF
.	TRBV7-6	TRBJ2-3	few	TGTGCCAGCAGCTTATTCCAGGGCGGGGTCACAGATACGCAGTATTTT	CASSLFQGGVTDTQYF
.	TRBV29-1	TRBJ1-1	once	TGCAGCGTTGAAGGGGCCCACACTGAAGCTTTCTTT	CSVEGAHTEAFF
.	TRBV4-1	TRBJ2-7	.	TGCGCCAGCAGCCGCGGAGGGACGGGCTTGGTCGCTTACGAGCAGTACTTC	CASSRGGTGLVAYEQYF
.	TRBV7-8	TRBJ2-1	.	TGTGCCAGCAGCTTCCCGGGGGAACTAGGGAATGAGCAGTTCTTC	CASSFPGELGNEQFF
.	TRBV7-9	TRBJ2-7	few	TGTGCCAGCAGCCCACCGAGGGCCCACGAGCAGTACTTC	CASSPPRAHEQYF
.	TRBV29-1	TRBJ1-1	once	TGCAGCGTGCCCCACGGGGGCGGAAACACTGAAGCTTTCTTT	CSVPHGGGNTEAFF
.	TRBV19	TRBJ2-2	.	TGTGCCAGTAAAGACAGCCCGAGTGGGGAGCTGTTTTTT	CASKDSPSGELFF
TRBD1	TRBV27	TRBJ2-1	.	TGTGCCAGCAGTTTATCGATACAGGGGGACAATGAGCAGTTCTTC	CASSLSIQGDNEQFF
TRBD1	TRBV7-2	TRBJ2-3	.	TGTGCCAGCAGCTCCCTACCGGGACAGGGGGTGAATACGCAGTATTTT	CASSSLPGQGVNTQYF
.	TRBV5-5	TRBJ2-7	.	TGTGCCAGCAGCGGACGGGACACGTACGAGCAGTACTTC	CASSGRDTYEQYF
.	TRBV19	TRBJ1-1	.	TGTGCCAGTAGGACGGGGGGGGCTGAAGCTTTCTTT	CASRTGGAEAFF
TRBD2	TRBV6-5	TRBJ2-2	.	TGTGCCACCCGGGGACTAGCGGGGGACACCGGGGAGCTGTTTTTT	CATRGLAGDTGELFF
.	TRBV6-5	TRBJ2-2	.	TGTGCCGTAGCCCACGGCCTGAACACCGGGGAGCTGTTTTTT	CAVAHGLNTGELFF
TRBD2	TRBV9	TRBJ2-3	.	TGTGCCAGCAGCGTCAGCGGGGGGTTCACAGATACGCAGTATTTT	CASSVSGGFTDTQYF
TRBD2	TRBV4-2	TRBJ2-3	few	TGTGCCAGCAGCCAAGAGGGGAGGGGCCCAGATACGCAGTATTTT	CASSQEGRGPDTQYF
.	TRBV19	TRBJ2-7	.	TGTGCCAGTAAATCCGGGACACAGGTGGAGCAGTACTTC	CASKSGTQVEQYF
TRBD2	TRBV9	TRBJ2-5	.	TGTGCCAGCAGCCACACTAGCGGGGGGGCCGGGGAGACCCAGTACTTC	CASSHTSGGAGETQYF
TRBD1	TRBV5-1	TRBJ2-5	.	TGCGCCAGCAGCCAAACAGGGGGCGAAGAGACCCAGTACTTC	CASSQTGGEETQYF
.	TRBV7-9	TRBJ1-2	.	TGTGCCAGCGCTCGGGCGTTTTCGGTGCATGGCTACACCTTC	CASARAFSVHGYTF
TRBD2	TRBV7-8	TRBJ2-7	.	TGTGCCAGCAGCCCCCGACTAGCGGGAGGGCCTCTATACGAGCAGTACTTC	CASSPRLAGGPLYEQYF
TRBD1	TRBV5-6	TRBJ2-3	.	TGTGCCAGCAGCCAATGGACAGGGGCAAGGCAGTATTTT	CASSQWTGARQYF